This passage covers 19 T cell receptor beta chains from one sample sequenced in a study of vaccination and CD4 T cells after COVID-19. Which antigens these TCRs recognize remains unknown. Treatment here: approximately 11-day PBMC culture with coronavirus spike peptide pools or control peptides (ViraFEST assay). Pre-COVID-19 pandemic sampling (2011-2018) yielded the unexposed donor's CD4+ T cells. Cultured CD4+ T cells had their DNA profiled by the Oncomine TCR Beta short-read assay. Via MiXCR, TCRdb re-called the PCR reads, giving one row per CDR3 protein. The sample lists approximately 6,100 distinct CDR3 sequences; 30% to 40% were seen once. The sequenced sample was CD4+ T cells from blood, cultured in vitro. The receptors come from a human donor in good health.

The chain recombines TRBV20-1 with TRBJ2-5; TRBD1 aligns across 7 bases. The CDR3 runs 13 residues. After removal of 5 bases from V and 5 bases from J, the junction contained 8 bases not matched to a gene. Germline V CDR1 and CDR2: DFQATT, SNEGSKA (reference sequence). CDR3 sequence (DNA): TGCAGTGCTCGAAAACAGGGGTGGGAGACCCAGTACTTC. Amino acids: CSARKQGWETQYF.

This clonotype was found a few times. Here the CDR3 DNA reads TGTGCCAGCAGCTTAGGAATGGGACAGGGCGGTTGGTCACCCCTCCACTTT. The encoded protein is CASSLGMGQGGWSPLHF. This sequence joins TRBV7-8 and TRBJ1-6, with 9 bases that match TRBD1. CDR1 and CDR2 from the germline V gene are SGHVS and FQNEAQ. This CDR3 region has 17 residues. J was trimmed by 10 bases and V by 1 base; bases with no gene match: 11.

The chain couples TRBV30 to TRBJ1-2; D is possibly TRBD1 (5 bases). The V end lost 2 bases, the J end lost 7 bases, and 17 bases lay between the germline ends. CDR3 size: 14 residues. The germline V gene encodes CDR1 GTSNPN and CDR2 SVGIG (reference sequence). As DNA, the CDR3 is TGTGCCTGGAGTAGGGGTGAGGGGATCGGTGGCTACACCTTC. Amino acids: CAWSRGEGIGGYTF.

This clonotype has just a few counts. The chain employs TRBV20-1 and TRBJ2-3; D is uncertain. The CDR3 consists of 12 residues. Germline CDR1 is DFQATT and CDR2 is SNEGSKA (reference sequence). V lost 3 bases and J 4 bases, leaving 8 bases between the germline ends. The CDR3 sequence is CSASLDPDTQYF. The CDR3 DNA reads as TGCAGTGCTAGCTTAGATCCAGATACGCAGTATTTT.

CDR3: CSGGRPANTEAFF. The CDR3 DNA follows: TGCAGCGGCGGACGGCCCGCGAACACTGAAGCTTTCTTT. This rearrangement joins TRBV29-1 to TRBJ1-1; D is unresolved. The V end lost 7 bases, the J end lost 1 base, and 13 bases lay between the germline ends. The CDR3 is 13 residues long. Germline V lookup: CDR1 SQVTM, CDR2 ANQGSEA.

The rearrangement joins TRBV7-9 to TRBJ2-2; 15 bases agree with TRBD2. CDR3 size: 16 residues. Per the germline V gene, CDR1 is SEHNR and CDR2 is FQNEAQ (reference sequence). The V segment lost 4 bases and the J segment 5 bases; nucleotides outside the gene matches: 2. The CDR3 reads CASSSGLAGGTGELFF. The CDR3 DNA follows: TGTGCCAGCAGCTCCGGACTAGCGGGGGGGACCGGGGAGCTGTTTTTT.

This clonotype was observed a few times. The chain uses TRBV27 and TRBJ2-7; the D is unclear. V lost 2 bases and J 1 base, leaving 9 bases between the germline ends. The CDR3 contains 14 residues. Germline V gene sequence: CDR1 MNHEY, CDR2 SMNVEV (reference sequence). The CDR3 loop is CASSLGRRSYEQYF. In DNA, the CDR3 is TGTGCCAGCAGTTTAGGTAGGAGATCCTACGAGCAGTACTTC.

This clonotype was counted between two and nine times. V is TRBV27 and J is TRBJ1-2, with 7 bases fitting TRBD1. The V segment lost 8 bases and the J segment 0 bases; nucleotides outside the gene matches: 6. This CDR3 comprises 14 residues. In germline, CDR1 is MNHEY, CDR2 SMNVEV (reference sequence). CDR3 loop: CASRSDRSNYGYTF. Written as DNA, the CDR3 is TGTGCCAGCCGCTCGGACAGGTCTAACTATGGCTACACCTTC.

The J gene is TRBJ1-5, the V gene TRBV27, with TRBD1 as a possible D gene (6 bases). CDR3 length: 13 amino acids. V lost 8 bases to trimming and J lost 3 bases, with 11 bases between them. The V gene's germline CDR1 is MNHEY and CDR2 SMNVEV (reference sequence). CDR3 amino acids: CASAGQNNQPQHF. The CDR3 nucleotides are TGTGCCAGCGCAGGACAGAACAATCAGCCCCAGCATTTT.

The CDR3 loop reads CASSYPPRGHYEQYF. The CDR3 nucleotides read TGTGCCAGCAGCTACCCCCCCAGGGGGCACTACGAGCAGTACTTC. This chain links TRBV6-5 with TRBJ2-7, with 8 bases matching TRBD1. Germline V gene data show CDR1 as MNHEY and CDR2 as SVGAGI. Trimming removed 6 bases from V and 3 bases from J; junction bases left unmatched: 10. The CDR3 loop spans 15 amino acids.

This clonotype was observed a few times. The chain couples TRBV24-1 to TRBJ2-1, with D perhaps assigned TRBD1 or TRBD2 (5 bases each). The CDR3 runs to 14 residues. Germline loops: CDR1 KGHDR, CDR2 SFDVKD. Between the trimmed V and J ends, which lost 4 bases and 5 bases, there was a span of 11 bases. In DNA form, the CDR3 reads TGTGCCACCAGTGACCACGGGGCCAACAATGAGCAGTTCTTC. As protein: CATSDHGANNEQFF.

The chain uses TRBV20-1 and TRBJ2-3, with 9 bases that match TRBD1. Trimming removed 6 bases from V and 5 bases from J; junction bases left unmatched: 3. The CDR3 covers 12 residues. In germline, CDR1 is DFQATT, CDR2 SNEGSKA (reference sequence). The CDR3 DNA is TGCAGTGCCCCGGACAGGGGAGATACGCAGTATTTT. Its translation is CSAPDRGDTQYF.

The V gene is TRBV27, the J gene TRBJ2-1, with 10 bases fitting TRBD1. Germline lookup yields CDR1 MNHEY and CDR2 SMNVEV (reference sequence). CDR3 length: 13 residues. V lost 5 bases to trimming and J lost 9 bases; unmatched junction nucleotides: 4. CDR3 region: CASSQGQGGEQFF. For the CDR3, the DNA is TGTGCCAGCAGTCAAGGACAGGGGGGTGAGCAGTTCTTC.

This clonotype was observed a few times. The genes are TRBV7-9 and TRBJ2-5; 11 nucleotides agree with TRBD2. Trimming removed 4 bases from V and 10 bases from J; junction bases left unmatched: 5. The CDR3 contains 13 residues. The germline V gene has CDR1 SEHNR and CDR2 FQNEAQ (reference sequence). The CDR3 loop reads CASSSLAGGDQYF. CDR3 nucleotide sequence: TGTGCCAGCAGCTCGTTAGCGGGGGGGGACCAGTACTTC.

This clonotype came up a few times. This sequence joins TRBV7-2 and TRBJ1-2, with D unresolved. The germline V and J ends were trimmed by 0 bases and 0 bases, with 5 bases remaining between them. The CDR3 spans 14 residues. Germline CDR1 and CDR2: SGHTA and FQGNSA. CDR3 sequence reads: CASSLARANYGYTF. CDR3 DNA: TGTGCCAGCAGCTTAGCCAGAGCTAACTATGGCTACACCTTC.

This chain joins TRBV5-5 and TRBJ2-2, with D unclear. Germline V lookup: CDR1 SGHKS, CDR2 YYEKEE (reference sequence). V lost 4 bases, J lost 4 bases, and 8 bases lay in between. CDR3 length equals 13 residues. The CDR3 DNA is TGTGCCAGCAGCCTCACCGGCACCGGGGAGCTGTTTTTT. Residues: CASSLTGTGELFF.

This clonotype was seen only a few times. The rearrangement joins TRBV10-3 to TRBJ1-2; D might be TRBD1 (5 bases). Trimming left V 4 bases short and J 1 base short, with 10 bases between. This CDR3 contains 14 residues. Germline loops: CDR1 ENHRY, CDR2 SYGVKD. The CDR3 loop reads CAISGQNHNYGYTF. CDR3 in DNA: TGTGCCATCAGTGGACAGAACCATAACTATGGCTACACCTTC.

The gene calls are TRBV20-1 and TRBJ2-1, with 8 bases aligning to TRBD2. The germline V gene has CDR1 DFQATT and CDR2 SNEGSKA (reference sequence). The ends lost 3 bases at V and 3 bases at J; junction bases unmatched: 13. This CDR3 contains 17 residues. This CDR3 is CSARVAGGRGGYNEQFF. The CDR3 DNA follows: TGCAGTGCTAGGGTGGCGGGGGGTCGTGGTGGCTACAATGAGCAGTTCTTC.

This clonotype was counted between two and nine times. J is TRBJ1-1 and V is TRBV6-4; D not resolved. Trimming removed 0 bases from V and 3 bases from J, with 5 bases in between. Germline loops: CDR1 MRHNA, CDR2 SNTAGT. The CDR3 sequence is 13 residues long. CDR3 sequence reads: CASSDSSYTEAFF. CDR3 nucleotides: TGTGCCAGCAGTGACTCGAGTTACACTGAAGCTTTCTTT.